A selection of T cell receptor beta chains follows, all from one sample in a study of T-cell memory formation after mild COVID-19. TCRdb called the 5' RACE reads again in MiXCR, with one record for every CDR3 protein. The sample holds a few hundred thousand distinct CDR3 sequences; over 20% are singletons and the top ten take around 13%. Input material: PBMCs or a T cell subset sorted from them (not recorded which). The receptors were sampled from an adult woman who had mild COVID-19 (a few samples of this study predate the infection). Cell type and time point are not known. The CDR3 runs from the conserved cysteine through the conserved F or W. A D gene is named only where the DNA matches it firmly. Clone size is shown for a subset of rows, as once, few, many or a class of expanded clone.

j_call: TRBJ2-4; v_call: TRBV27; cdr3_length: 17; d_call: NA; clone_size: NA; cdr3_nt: TGTGCCAGCAGTTTATTATCCCCCCTGGGAGCCAAAAACATTCAGTACTTC; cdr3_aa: CASSLLSPLGAKNIQYF
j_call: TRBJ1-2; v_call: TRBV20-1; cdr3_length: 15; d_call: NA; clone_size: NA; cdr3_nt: TGCAGTGCTTCGCGTCGGGAGGGGAGTTTCTATGGCTACACCTTC; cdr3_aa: CSASRREGSFYGYTF
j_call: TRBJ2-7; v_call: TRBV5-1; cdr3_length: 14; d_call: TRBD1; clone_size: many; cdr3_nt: TGCGCCAGCAGCTTTGGGACAGGGGATAACGAGCAGTACTTC; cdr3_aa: CASSFGTGDNEQYF
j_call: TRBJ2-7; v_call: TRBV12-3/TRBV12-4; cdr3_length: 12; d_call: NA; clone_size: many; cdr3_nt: TGTGCCAGCAGTTTTGTAGGGGGAAAGGAGTACTTC; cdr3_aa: CASSFVGGKEYF
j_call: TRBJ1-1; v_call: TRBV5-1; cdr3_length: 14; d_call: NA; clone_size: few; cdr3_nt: TGCGCCAGCAGCTTGCTGGACACCAACACTGAAGCTTTCTTT; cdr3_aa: CASSLLDTNTEAFF
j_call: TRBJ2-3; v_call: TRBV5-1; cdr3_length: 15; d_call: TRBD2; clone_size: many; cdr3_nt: TGCGCCAGCACGTCACTAGCGGGGGATCTAGATACGCAGTATTTT; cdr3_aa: CASTSLAGDLDTQYF
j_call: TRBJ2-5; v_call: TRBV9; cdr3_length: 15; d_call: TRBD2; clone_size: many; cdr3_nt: TGTGCCAGCACCCTTAGCGGGCGGGACCAAGAGACCCAGTACTTC; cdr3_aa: CASTLSGRDQETQYF
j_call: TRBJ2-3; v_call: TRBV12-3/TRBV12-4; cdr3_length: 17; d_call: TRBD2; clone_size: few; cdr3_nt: TGTGCCAGCAGGGTAGCGGGGTACATCTCTAGCACAGATACGCAGTATTTT; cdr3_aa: CASRVAGYISSTDTQYF
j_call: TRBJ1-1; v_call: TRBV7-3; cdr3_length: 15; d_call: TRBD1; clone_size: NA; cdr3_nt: TGTGCCAGCAGCTTATCGACAGGGGTTAACACTGAAGCTTTCTTT; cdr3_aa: CASSLSTGVNTEAFF
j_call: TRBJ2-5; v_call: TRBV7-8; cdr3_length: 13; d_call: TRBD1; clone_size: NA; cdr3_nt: TGTGCCAGCAGTCCAGGACAGGTGATGACCCAGTACTTC; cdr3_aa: CASSPGQVMTQYF
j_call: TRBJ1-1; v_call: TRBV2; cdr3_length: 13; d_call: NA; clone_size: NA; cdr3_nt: TGTGCCAGCAAAAGATTAGGGAACACTGAAGCTTTCTTT; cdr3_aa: CASKRLGNTEAFF
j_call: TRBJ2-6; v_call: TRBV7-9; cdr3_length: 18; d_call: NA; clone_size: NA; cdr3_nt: TGTGCCAGCAGCCTTGGGACATCGTCTTCCTCTGGGGCCAACGTCCTGACTTTC; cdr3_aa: CASSLGTSSSSGANVLTF
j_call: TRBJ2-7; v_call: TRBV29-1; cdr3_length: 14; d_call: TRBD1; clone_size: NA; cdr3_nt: TGCAGCGTTGCTAACAGGGGCCTATCCTACGAGCAGTACTTC; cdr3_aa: CSVANRGLSYEQYF
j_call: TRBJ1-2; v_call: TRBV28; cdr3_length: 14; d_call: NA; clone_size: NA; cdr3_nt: TGTGCCAGCAGCTATCTTGGGGTGAGATATGGCTACACCTTC; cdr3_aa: CASSYLGVRYGYTF
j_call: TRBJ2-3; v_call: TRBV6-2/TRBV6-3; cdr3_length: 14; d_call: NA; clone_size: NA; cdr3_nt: TGTGCCAGCAGTTCCCCCGGGGTAACAGATAAGCAGTATTTT; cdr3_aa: CASSSPGVTDKQYF
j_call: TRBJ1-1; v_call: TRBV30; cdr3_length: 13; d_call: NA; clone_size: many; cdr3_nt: TGTGCCTGGGGGCAGGGGCAGAACACTGAAGCTTTCTTT; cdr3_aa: CAWGQGQNTEAFF
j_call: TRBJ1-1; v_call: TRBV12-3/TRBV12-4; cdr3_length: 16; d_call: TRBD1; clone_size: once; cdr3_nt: TGTGCCAGCAGGGACTACCCTCTGGACAGGGTATTGGGTGCTTTCTTT; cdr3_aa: CASRDYPLDRVLGAFF
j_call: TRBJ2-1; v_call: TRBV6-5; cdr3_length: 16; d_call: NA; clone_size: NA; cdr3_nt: TGTGCCAGCAGTTACTCTATAGGCTCTCCCTGGGGTGAGCAGTTCTTC; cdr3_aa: CASSYSIGSPWGEQFF
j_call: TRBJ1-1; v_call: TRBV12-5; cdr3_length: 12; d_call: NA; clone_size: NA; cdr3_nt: TGTGCTAGTGGTCCGACCCCGGGTGAAGCTTTCTTT; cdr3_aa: CASGPTPGEAFF
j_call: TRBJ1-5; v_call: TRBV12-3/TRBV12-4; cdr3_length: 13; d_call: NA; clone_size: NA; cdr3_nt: TGTGCCAGCAGCCCCACAGGGTATCAGCCCCAGCATTTT; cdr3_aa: CASSPTGYQPQHF
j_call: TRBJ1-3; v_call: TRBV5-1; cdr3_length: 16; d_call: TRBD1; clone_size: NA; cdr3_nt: TGCGCCAGCAGCTCCGGAGGGACAGGGGCTGGAAACACCATATATTTT; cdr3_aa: CASSSGGTGAGNTIYF
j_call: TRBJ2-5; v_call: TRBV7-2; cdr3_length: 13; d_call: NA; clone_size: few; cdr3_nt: TGTGCCAGCAGCCCAGCCTGGGGGGAGACCCAGTACTTC; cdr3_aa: CASSPAWGETQYF
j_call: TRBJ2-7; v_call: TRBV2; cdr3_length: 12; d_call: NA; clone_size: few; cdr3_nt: TGTGCCAGCGGCCGGGATACCTACGAGCAGTACTTC; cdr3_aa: CASGRDTYEQYF
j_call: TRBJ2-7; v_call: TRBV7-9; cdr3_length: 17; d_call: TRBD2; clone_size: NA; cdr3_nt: TGTGCCAGCAGCGCCCAACTACCGGGACTAGCGGACTACGAGCAGTACTTC; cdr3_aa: CASSAQLPGLADYEQYF
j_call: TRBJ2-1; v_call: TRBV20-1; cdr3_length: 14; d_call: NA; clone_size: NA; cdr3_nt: TGCAGTGCTAGATCCAGCGGGCCATACAATGAGCAGTTCTTC; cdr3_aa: CSARSSGPYNEQFF
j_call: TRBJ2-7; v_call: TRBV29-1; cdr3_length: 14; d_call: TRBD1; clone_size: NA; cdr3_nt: TGCAGCGTTGAAGGAGTGACAGGGGACTACGAGCAGTACTTC; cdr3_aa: CSVEGVTGDYEQYF
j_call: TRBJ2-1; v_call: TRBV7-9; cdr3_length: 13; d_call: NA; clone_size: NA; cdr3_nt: TGTGCCTTCACGGGAGAGTCCTACAATGAGCAGTTCTTC; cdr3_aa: CAFTGESYNEQFF
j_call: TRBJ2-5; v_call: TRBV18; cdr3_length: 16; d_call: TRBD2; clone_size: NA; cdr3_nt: TGTGCCAGCTCACCAAGGCTAGCGGGGGGCCATGAGACCCAGTACTTC; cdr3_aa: CASSPRLAGGHETQYF
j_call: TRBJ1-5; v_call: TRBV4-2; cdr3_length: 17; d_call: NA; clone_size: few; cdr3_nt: TGTGCCAGCAGCCAAGATTTTCGGACAGCTAGCAATCAGCCCCAGCATTTT; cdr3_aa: CASSQDFRTASNQPQHF
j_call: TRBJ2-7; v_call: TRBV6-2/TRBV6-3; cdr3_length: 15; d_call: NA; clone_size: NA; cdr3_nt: TGTGCCAGCACCACGAGGTTTTTTCGCTCCTACGAGCAGTACTTC; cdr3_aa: CASTTRFFRSYEQYF
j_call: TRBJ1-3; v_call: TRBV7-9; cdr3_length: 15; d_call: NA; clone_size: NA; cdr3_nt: TGTGCCAGCAGCGTACGGTCGCAGCGAGGAAACACCATATATTTT; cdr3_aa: CASSVRSQRGNTIYF
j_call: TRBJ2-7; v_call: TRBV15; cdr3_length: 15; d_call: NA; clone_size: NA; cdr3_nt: TGTGCCACCAGCAGAGACCAAGCTGGATCCTACGAGCAGTACTTC; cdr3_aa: CATSRDQAGSYEQYF
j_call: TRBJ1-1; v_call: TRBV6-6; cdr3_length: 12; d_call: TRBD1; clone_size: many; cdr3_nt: TGTGCCAGCAGTGACAGGGGCACTGAAGCTTTCTTT; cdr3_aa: CASSDRGTEAFF
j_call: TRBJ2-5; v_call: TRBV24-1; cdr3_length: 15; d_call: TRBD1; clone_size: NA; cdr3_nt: TGTGCCACCAGTGATTTCGGGGACAGACAAGAGACCCAGTACTTC; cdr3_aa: CATSDFGDRQETQYF
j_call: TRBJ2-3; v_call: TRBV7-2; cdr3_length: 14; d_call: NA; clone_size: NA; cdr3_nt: TGTGCCAGCAGCCCCACCGGGACTCGAGATACGCAGTATTTT; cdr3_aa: CASSPTGTRDTQYF
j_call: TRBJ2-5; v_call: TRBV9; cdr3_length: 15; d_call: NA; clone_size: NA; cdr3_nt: TGTGCCAGCAGCGGTGGGGTCAGTGACGGTGAGACCCAGTACTTC; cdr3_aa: CASSGGVSDGETQYF
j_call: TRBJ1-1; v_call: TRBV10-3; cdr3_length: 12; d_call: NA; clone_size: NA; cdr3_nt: TGTGCCATCAGTGAACAGGCCTATGAAGCTTTCTTT; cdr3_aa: CAISEQAYEAFF
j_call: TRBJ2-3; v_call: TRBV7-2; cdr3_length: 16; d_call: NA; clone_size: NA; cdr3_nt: TGTGCCAGCAGCTTAGGGCGCGGGGGCAACGCAGATACGCAGTATTTT; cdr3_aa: CASSLGRGGNADTQYF
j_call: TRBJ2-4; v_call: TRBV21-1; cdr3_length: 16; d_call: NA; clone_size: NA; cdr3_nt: TGTGCCAGCAGCAATGGACTAGCCGGGGACAAAAACATTCAGTACTTC; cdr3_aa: CASSNGLAGDKNIQYF